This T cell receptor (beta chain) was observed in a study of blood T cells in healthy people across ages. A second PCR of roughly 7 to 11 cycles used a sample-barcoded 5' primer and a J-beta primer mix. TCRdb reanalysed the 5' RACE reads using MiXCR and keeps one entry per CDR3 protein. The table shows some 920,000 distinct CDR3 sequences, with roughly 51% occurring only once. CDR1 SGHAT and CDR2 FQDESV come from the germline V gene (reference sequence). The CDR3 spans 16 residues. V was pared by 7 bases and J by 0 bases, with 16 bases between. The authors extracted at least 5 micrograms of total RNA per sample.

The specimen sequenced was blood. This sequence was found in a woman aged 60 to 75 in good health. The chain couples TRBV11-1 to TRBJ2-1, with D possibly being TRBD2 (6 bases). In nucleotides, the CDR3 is TGTGCCAGCAACCCATTGGGGCGGGACTCCTACAATGAGCAGTTCTTC. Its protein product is CASNPLGRDSYNEQFF.